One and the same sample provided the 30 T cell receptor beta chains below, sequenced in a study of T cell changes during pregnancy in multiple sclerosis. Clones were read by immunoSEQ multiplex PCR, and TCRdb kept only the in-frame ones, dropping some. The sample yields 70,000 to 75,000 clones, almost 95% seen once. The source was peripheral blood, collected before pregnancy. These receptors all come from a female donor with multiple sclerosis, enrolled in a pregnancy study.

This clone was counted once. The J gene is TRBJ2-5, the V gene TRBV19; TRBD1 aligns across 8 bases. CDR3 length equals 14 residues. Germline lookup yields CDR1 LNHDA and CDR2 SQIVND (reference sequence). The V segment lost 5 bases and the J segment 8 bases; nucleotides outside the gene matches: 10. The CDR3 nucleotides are TGTGCCAGTAGTCTCGGGACAGGCTCAAACACCCAGTACTTC. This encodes CASSLGTGSNTQYF.

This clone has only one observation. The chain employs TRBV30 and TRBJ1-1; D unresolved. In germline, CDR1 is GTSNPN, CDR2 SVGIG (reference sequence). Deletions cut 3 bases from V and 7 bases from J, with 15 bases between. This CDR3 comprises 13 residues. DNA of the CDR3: TGTGCCTGGAGATCGCAGATCGCTGGTGAAGCTTTCTTT. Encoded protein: CAWRSQIAGEAFF.

DNA for the CDR3: TGTGCCAGCAGCCAACAGGGGAAGCAGTTCTTC. It translates to CASSQQGKQFF. The chain is built from TRBV7-2 and TRBJ2-1, with 7 bases that match TRBD1. The germline V gene encodes CDR1 SGHTA and CDR2 FQGNSA. The ends lost 5 bases at V and 11 bases at J; junction bases unmatched: 3. This CDR3 is built from 11 residues.

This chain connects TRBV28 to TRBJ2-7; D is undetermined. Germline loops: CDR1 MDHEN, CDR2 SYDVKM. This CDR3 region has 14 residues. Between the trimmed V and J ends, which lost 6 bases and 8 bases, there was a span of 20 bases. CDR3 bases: TGTGCCAGCAGAAACAATGGGCCTTTTGTGAAGCAGTACTTC. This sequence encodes CASRNNGPFVKQYF.

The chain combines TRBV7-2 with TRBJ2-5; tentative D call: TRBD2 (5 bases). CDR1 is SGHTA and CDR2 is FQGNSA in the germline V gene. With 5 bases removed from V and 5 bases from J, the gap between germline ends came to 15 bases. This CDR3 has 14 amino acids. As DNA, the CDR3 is TGTGCCAGCAGCCAAACCGGGGAGAAGGAGACCCAGTACTTC. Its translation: CASSQTGEKETQYF.

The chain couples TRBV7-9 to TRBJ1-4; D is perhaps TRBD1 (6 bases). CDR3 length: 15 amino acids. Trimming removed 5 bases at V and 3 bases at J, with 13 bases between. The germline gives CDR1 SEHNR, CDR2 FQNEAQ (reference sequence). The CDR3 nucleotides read TGTGCCAGCAGCGGGTCAGGGGAGTCTAATGAAAAACTGTTTTTT. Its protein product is CASSGSGESNEKLFF. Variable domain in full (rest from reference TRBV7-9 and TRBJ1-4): DTGVSQNPRHKITKRGQNVTFRCDPISEHNRLYWYRQTLGQGPEFLTYFQNEAQLEKSRLLSDRFSAERPKGSFSTLEIQRTEQGDSAMYLCASSGSGESNEKLFFGSGTQLSVL.

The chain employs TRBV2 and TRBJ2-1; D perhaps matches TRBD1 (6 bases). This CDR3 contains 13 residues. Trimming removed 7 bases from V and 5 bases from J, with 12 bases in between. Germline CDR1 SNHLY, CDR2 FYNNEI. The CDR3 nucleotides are TGTGCCAGCAACGAAAGGGGGAACAATGAGCAGTTCTTC. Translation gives CASNERGNNEQFF.

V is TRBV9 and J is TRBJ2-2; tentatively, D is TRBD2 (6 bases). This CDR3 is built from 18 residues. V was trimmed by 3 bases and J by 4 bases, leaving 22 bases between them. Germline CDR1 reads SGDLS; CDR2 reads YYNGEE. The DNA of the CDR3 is TGTGCCAGCAGCGACCCTCGTGGCGGGACCGCTAGCACCGGGGAGCTGTTTTTT. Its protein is CASSDPRGGTASTGELFF.

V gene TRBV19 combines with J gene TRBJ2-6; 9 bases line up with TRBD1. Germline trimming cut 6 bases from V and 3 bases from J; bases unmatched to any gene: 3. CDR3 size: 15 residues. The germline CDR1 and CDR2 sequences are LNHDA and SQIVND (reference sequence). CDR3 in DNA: TGTGCCAGTAGGCACAGGGGGCTTGGGGCCAACGTCCTGACTTTC. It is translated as CASRHRGLGANVLTF.

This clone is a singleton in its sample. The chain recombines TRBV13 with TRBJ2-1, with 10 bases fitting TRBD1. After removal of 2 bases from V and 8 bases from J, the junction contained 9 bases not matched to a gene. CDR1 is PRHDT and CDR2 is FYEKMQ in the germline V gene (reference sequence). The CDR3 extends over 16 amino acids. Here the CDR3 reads CASSLMRQGASDEQFF. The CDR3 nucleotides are TGTGCCAGCAGCTTAATGAGACAGGGGGCTTCCGATGAGCAGTTCTTC. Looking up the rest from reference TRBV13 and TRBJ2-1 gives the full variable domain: AAGVIQSPRHLIKEKRETATLKCYPIPRHDTVYWYQQGPGQDPQFLISFYEKMQSDKGSIPDRFSAQQFSDYHSELNMSSLELGDSALYFCASSLMRQGASDEQFFGPGTRLTVL.

CDR3 nucleotides: TGCGCCAGCAGCGCACCGGGACAGGGCGACACCGGGGAGCTGTTTTTT. The encoded protein is CASSAPGQGDTGELFF. This chain connects TRBV5-1 to TRBJ2-2, with TRBD1 matching 9 bases. The CDR3 is 16 residues long. The J segment lost 3 bases and the V segment lost 4 bases, leaving 7 bases of the junction unmatched. Germline-derived CDR1 and CDR2 are SGHRS and YFSETQ.

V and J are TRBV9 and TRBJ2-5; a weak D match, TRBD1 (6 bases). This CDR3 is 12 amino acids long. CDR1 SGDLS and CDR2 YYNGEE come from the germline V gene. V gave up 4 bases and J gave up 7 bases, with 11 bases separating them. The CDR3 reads CASSPTRGTQYF. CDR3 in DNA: TGTGCCAGCAGCCCTACCAGGGGGACCCAGTACTTC.

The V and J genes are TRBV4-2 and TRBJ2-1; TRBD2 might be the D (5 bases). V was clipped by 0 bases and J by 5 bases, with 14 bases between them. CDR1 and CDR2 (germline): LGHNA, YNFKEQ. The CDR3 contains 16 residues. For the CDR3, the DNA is TGTGCCAGCAGCCAAGATACTCCCGGGATAGACAATGAGCAGTTCTTC. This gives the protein CASSQDTPGIDNEQFF.

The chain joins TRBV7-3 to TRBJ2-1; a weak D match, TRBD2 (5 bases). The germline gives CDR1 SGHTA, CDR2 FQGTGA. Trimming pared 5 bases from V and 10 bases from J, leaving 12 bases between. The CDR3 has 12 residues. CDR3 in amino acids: CASSPGLGEQFF. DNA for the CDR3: TGTGCCAGCAGCCCAGGACTTGGCGAGCAGTTCTTC.

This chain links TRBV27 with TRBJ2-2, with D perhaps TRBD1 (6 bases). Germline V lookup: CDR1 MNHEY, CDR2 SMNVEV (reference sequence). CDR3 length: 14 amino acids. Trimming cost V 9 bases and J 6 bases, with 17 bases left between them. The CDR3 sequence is CASSGQGTAGELFF. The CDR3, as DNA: TGTGCCAGTTCGGGACAAGGGACGGCCGGGGAGCTGTTTTTT.

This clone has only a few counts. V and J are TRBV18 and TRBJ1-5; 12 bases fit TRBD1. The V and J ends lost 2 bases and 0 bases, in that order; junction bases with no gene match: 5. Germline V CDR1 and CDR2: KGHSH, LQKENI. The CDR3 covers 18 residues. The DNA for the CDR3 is TGTGCCAGCTCACCAGGGACAGGGGGCAAGTTTAGCAATCAGCCCCAGCATTTT. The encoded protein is CASSPGTGGKFSNQPQHF.

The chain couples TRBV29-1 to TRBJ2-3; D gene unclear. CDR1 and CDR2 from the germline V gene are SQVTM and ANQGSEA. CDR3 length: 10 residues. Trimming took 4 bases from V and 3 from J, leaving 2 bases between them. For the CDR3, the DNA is TGCAGCGTTGCGACAGATACGCAGTATTTT. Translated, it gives CSVATDTQYF.

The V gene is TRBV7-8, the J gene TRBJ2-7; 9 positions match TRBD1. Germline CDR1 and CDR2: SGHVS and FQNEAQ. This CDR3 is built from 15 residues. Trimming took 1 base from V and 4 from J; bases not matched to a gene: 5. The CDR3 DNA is TGTGCCAGCAGCTTAGTCGCGGGACAGGGATACGAGCAGTACTTC. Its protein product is CASSLVAGQGYEQYF.

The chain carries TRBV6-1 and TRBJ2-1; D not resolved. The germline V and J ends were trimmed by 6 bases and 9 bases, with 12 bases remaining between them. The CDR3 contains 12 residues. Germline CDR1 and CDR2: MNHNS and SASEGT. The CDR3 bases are TGTGCCAGCAGAACAGTGTTCGGTGAGCAGTTCTTC. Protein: CASRTVFGEQFF.

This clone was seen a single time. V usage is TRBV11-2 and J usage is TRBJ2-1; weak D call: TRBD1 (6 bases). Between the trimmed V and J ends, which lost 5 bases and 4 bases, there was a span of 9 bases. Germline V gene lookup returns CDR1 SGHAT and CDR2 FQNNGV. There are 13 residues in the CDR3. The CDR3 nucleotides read TGTGCCAGCAGCGGGCAGGGGTACAATGAGCAGTTCTTC. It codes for CASSGQGYNEQFF.

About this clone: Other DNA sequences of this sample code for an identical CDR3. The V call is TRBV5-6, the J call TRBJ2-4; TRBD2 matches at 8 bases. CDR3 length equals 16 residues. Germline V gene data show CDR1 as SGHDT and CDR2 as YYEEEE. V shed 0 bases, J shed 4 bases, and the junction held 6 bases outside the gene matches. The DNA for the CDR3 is TGTGCCAGCAGCTTGGGTTCGGGGGGGGCTAAAAACATTCAGTACTTC. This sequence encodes CASSLGSGGAKNIQYF.

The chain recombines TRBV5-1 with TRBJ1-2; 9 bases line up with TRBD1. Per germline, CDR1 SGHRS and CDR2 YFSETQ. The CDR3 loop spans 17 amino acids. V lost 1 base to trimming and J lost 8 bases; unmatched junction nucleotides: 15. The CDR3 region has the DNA TGCGCCAGCAGCTTGCGAACCGACTTAATGGGACAGGGAGGCTACACCTTC. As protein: CASSLRTDLMGQGGYTF. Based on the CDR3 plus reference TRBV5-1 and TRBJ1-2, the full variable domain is KAGVTQTPRYLIKTRGQQVTLSCSPISGHRSVSWYQQTPGQGLQFLFEYFSETQRNKGNFPGRFSGRQFSNSRSEMNVSTLELGDSALYLCASSLRTDLMGQGGYTFGSGTRLTVV.

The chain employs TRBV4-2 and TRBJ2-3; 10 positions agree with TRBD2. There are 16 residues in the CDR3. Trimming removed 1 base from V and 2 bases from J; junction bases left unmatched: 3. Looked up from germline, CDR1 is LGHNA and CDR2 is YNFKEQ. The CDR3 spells CASSQATSGNTDTQYF. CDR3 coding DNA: TGTGCCAGCAGCCAAGCAACTAGCGGGAACACAGATACGCAGTATTTT.

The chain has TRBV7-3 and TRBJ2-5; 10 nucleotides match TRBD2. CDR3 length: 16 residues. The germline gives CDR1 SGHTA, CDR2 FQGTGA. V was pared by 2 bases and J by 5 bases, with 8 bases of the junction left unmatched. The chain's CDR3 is CASSLGASGSVETQYF. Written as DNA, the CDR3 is TGTGCCAGCAGCTTAGGGGCTAGCGGGAGTGTTGAGACCCAGTACTTC.

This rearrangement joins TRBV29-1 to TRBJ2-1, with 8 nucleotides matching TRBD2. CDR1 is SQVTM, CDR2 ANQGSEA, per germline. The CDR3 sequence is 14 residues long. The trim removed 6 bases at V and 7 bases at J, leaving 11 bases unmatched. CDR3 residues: CSVKEGGRKNEQFF. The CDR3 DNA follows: TGCAGCGTAAAGGAGGGCGGGAGGAAGAATGAGCAGTTCTTC.

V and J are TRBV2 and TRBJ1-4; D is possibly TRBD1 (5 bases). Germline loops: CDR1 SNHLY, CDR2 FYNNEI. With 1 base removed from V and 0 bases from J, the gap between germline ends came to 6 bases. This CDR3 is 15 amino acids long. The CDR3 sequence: CASSEGGATNEKLFF. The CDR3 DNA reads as TGTGCCAGCAGTGAAGGGGGCGCAACTAATGAAAAACTGTTTTTT.

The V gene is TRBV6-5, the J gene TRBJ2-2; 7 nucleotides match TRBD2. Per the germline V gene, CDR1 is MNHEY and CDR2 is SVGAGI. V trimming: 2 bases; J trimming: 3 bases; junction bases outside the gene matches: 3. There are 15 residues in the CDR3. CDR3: CASSYAGLYTGELFF. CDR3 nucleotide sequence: TGTGCCAGCAGTTACGCGGGACTATACACCGGGGAGCTGTTTTTT.

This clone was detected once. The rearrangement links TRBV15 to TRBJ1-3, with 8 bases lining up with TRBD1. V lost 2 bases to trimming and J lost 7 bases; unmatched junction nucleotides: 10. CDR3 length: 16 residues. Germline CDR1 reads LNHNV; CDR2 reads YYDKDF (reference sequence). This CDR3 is CATSRRQGTERNTIYF. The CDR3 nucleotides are TGTGCCACCAGCAGAAGACAGGGGACGGAGAGGAACACCATATATTTT.

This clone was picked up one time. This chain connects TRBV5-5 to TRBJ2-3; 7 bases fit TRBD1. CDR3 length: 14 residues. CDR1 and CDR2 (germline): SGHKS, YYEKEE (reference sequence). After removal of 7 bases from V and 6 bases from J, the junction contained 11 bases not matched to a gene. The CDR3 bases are TGTGCCAGCGCCGACAGGGCTCTAGGGGATACGCAGTATTTT. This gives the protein CASADRALGDTQYF.

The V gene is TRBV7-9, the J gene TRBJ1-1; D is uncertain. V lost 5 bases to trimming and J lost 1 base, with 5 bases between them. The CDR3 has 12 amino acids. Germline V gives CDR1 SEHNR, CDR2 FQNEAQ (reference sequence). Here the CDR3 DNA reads TGTGCCAGCAGCCCGAGGAACACTGAAGCTTTCTTT. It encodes CASSPRNTEAFF.